This T cell receptor (beta chain) appears in the sequencing data of a study of cytomegalovirus exposure and HLA in healthy donors listed by TCRdb under 2017. Turning to the overall study: An earlier analysis of several hundred of the donors reported approximately 300 Gb of sequence data and 117 million unique TCR beta sequences from about 180 million T cells. An early release covering 550 to 650 HLA-typed donors comprised about 320 gigabases of sequencing data and around 80 million unique TCR sequences. Of the roughly 400 genotyped donors, 81% were placed in the genetic ancestry cluster associated with self-reported Caucasian donors. The study aimed to test whether cataloging public T cell receptors could reveal signatures of past pathogen exposure. The study used immunosequencing to profile the T cell repertoires of 600 to 850 subjects and linked those repertoires to cytomegalovirus serostatus. In addition to the first cohort of 666 subjects, a separate validation cohort of 120 different subjects was used. High-throughput TCR immunosequencing, statistical association of individual TCRs with disease status, and machine learning were combined to predict cytomegalovirus infection status. A later analysis re-examined previously published TCR beta repertoires from more than 550 donors and added high-resolution HLA genotyping to investigate patterns of TCR occurrence. Rather than drawing on any new phenotypic data, the later analysis identified candidate immune exposures from TCR beta sequences and the way those sequences occurred across donors. An earlier analysis of roughly 580 of the donors used high-throughput TCR beta sequencing to judge whether each TCR beta V gene segment behaved as functional or pseudogenic. Alongside the repertoire data, information on donor age, sex, ethnicity and CMV serostatus was compiled. Genome-wide SNP genotypes for about three fifths of the 666 donors were used in a later genetic analysis, which treated that subset as a discovery cohort. All discovery cohort repertoires had been generated on a single sequencing platform. HLA typing covered class I and class II loci at four-digit resolution. The number of typed donors differed by locus: roughly 620-630 for A, B, C, DRB1 and DQB1; 500 to 550 for DQA1; 600 to 610 for DPA1; and roughly 450 for DPB1. Because of strong linkage in the cohort, roughly five DR-DQ haplotypes were treated as single units for association and clustering. Among about 360 genotyped donors of the cohort, an average of approximately 230,000 unique TCR beta nucleotide sequences were sequenced per donor, roughly 20% of them non-productive. Study-wide findings and limitations: In vitro tests confirmed that a few of the cytomegalovirus-associated TCR beta chains recognize cytomegalovirus antigens. At a false discovery rate of 0.05, a later analysis linked 15,000 to 20,000 TCR beta sequences to specific HLA alleles. HLA typing was unavailable for some donors at each locus, so association tests used only the typed subset. Sequencing depth was assumed to be roughly uniform across donors in the presence/absence analyses, though that assumption may not hold. Only TCR beta chains were sequenced in this cohort, and the absence of alpha or paired-chain data limited detectable features. Because counts were too low, about 15 rarely observed V segments, including chromosome 9 orphons, were left out of the earlier analysis of approximately 580 of the donors. The authors suggested that the approach could potentially be generalized to other disease states and immunological phenotypes. A later analysis found that HLA-associated TCR beta chains were more clonally expanded and had lower generation probabilities than equally common non-associated chains. A further reported finding was that TCR beta sequences accurately predicted the HLA-A and HLA-B alleles for most subjects in the first cohort. A cluster of highly shared sequence variants was judged likely to be a technical artifact of the sequencing pipeline. Correlated functional status among segregating V segments might reflect linkage disequilibrium, but an unknown experimental factor could not be ruled out. While some public TCRs were present in many individuals, most TCR sequences turned up only very rarely across donors. In a later analysis, most CMV-associated TCR beta chains were found to appear HLA-restricted, with HLA associations seemingly driven largely by CMV exposure. Some IMGT-functional V segments, including TRBV6-2 and TRBV6-3, could not be distinguished by the 87-base-pair reads and were therefore excluded. In a later analysis, TCR association rates were found to vary across HLA loci, with the most associated TCRs seen for DRB1 alleles and the fewest for HLA-C alleles. Several of the top co-occurrence clusters appeared to be linked to parvovirus B19, influenza, CMV and Epstein-Barr virus, according to a later analysis. The study gave a list of 150 to 200 TCR beta chains associated with cytomegalovirus. In an earlier analysis of a few hundred of the donors, most TCR beta V segments were observed in productive rearrangements about 90% or about 30% of the time, broadly matching IMGT annotations. Immune exposure information for the cohort was limited to CMV serostatus. Cytomegalovirus status was reported to be diagnosed by the classifier with high specificity and sensitivity in both the original and validation cohorts. An association between a missense DCLRE1C variant and V-gene and J-gene trimming of TCR beta chains was found in a later genetic analysis and replicated in an independent cohort. According to a later genetic analysis, donors in an Asian-associated ancestry cluster had fewer N-insertions in productive TCRs than the approximately 710-donor mean. Assigning TCR associations to individual alleles was difficult when HLA alleles, especially DR and DQ, strongly co-occurred.

The library was built by means of the immunoSEQ multiplex PCR assay. The multiplex PCR relied on a mix of 60 forward primers for TCR Vbeta segments and 13 reverse primers for TCR Jbeta segments. Amplification of the CDR3 region of rearranged TCR beta genes was performed with a multiplex PCR assay on genomic DNA. On the Illumina HiSeq System, the amplified TCR beta libraries were sequenced as 87-base-pair reads. In the paper's pipeline: A later analysis counted about 80 million unique TCR beta chains across the approximately 700 repertoires, and some 12 million of these chains were shared by at least two donors. Raw reads were error-corrected and collapsed into unique sequences with a nearest-neighbor algorithm that merged closely related sequences to remove PCR and sequencing errors. CDR3 sequences were aligned to IMGT reference sequences to assign V, D and J gene segments. For a sequence to be retained, a match of at least six nucleotides was required to both a V gene segment and a J gene segment. A rearrangement counted as productive if the CDR3 had no stop codons and remained in frame with V and J, and every other rearrangement counted as non-productive. CDR3 was defined by IMGT convention, running from the second conserved V-encoded cysteine to the conserved J-encoded phenylalanine. The earlier analysis of more than 450 of the donors excluded sequences that lacked an unambiguous match to a single V gene segment. In an earlier analysis of several hundred of the donors, V segments were called functional above 56.7% productive rearrangements and were called segregating when the between-donor standard deviation exceeded 5%. A statistical classification framework was built to diagnose cytomegalovirus status from the catalog of TCR beta chain sequences. A later analysis assigned V and J genes by comparing TCR nucleotide sequences with IMGT/GENE-DB human TR gene sequences. A later analysis assigned CDR3 sequences and most-parsimonious VDJ recombination scenarios with the TCRdist pipeline. In a later analysis, each TCR beta chain was defined by its CDR3 amino acid sequence together with its V-gene family, and reads without a unique V-gene family were excluded. To address suspected cross-contamination and a sequencing artifact, a later analysis removed approximately 590 highly shared, low-generation-probability nucleotide sequences. For each public chain, a later analysis derived a clonal expansion index from normalized ranks of inferred template counts within each repertoire. In a later analysis, generation probabilities were computed using a VDJ recombination model fitted to out-of-frame rearrangements, and the results were checked against IGoR. Hypergeometric tests were used in a later analysis to score TCR-TCR, TCR-HLA and TCR-CMV co-occurrence, with a repertoire-size bias correction applied to the TCR pairs. False discovery rates were estimated in a later analysis by permuting HLA or CMV assignments 20 times. In a later analysis, co-occurring TCRs were grouped with DBSCAN, and TCRdist sequence similarity was added when clustering was performed within HLA-allele-positive subsets. Repertoires with fewer than 30,000 or more than 120,000 public chains were left out of co-occurrence clustering, as were a handful of repertoires with anomalous nucleotide sharing. The table was pulled from immuneACCESS by TCRdb, which kept in-frame rearrangements only. Such tables lose some clones; where checked, under half of the loss comes from unresolved V genes, and the rest has no known cause. The DNA was the basis for D and trimming; V, J and clone size are from that table. The sample contains more than 100,000 clones, about 75% of them found a single time. Jointly, the top ten make up over 25% of the sample.

As for this clone: Which antigen it targets is not known. Base qualities are not at hand, and no much larger clone is one base apart.

Via the germline V gene (reference sequence), CDR1 is WNHNN and CDR2 SYGVQD. The CDR3 has 13 amino acids, counting the end cysteine and phenylalanine. Only the CDR3 DNA stays, 39 bases, in frame from base 1. V is cut back by 4 bases and J by 4 bases, with 1 base in the junction unmatched. The cohort comprised 666 healthy bone marrow donors. Cohort members were all nominally healthy when sampled, although unrecorded immune exposures were likely present. The donor was CMV seropositive and was included in the group of 250 to 300 seropositive cohort members. A peripheral blood sample was collected from each donor, and TCR beta sequencing was performed on peripheral blood mononuclear cells. Genomic DNA was extracted from the blood cell samples with the Qiagen DNeasy Blood Extraction Kit.

The receptor's source is a man aged 55-75 years in good health and CMV-seropositive. The sequenced sample was PBMCs. The V and J genes are TRBV10-1 and TRBJ1-2; the junction holds 9 bases that match TRBD1. The CDR3 in this case is CASSAGQGYGYTF. The base sequence is TGCGCCAGCAGTGCGGGACAGGGCTATGGCTACACCTTC.